The 29 T cell receptor beta chains below were found in one sample sequenced in a study of shared clonotypes between healthy human individuals. Measured with immunoSEQ multiplex PCR; TCRdb has only the in-frame clones, and not every one. This sample has some 490,000 clones, with about 85% found just once. The specimen was PBMCs. The receptors shown here come from a woman between 40 and 50 years old in good health. Some clones in this sample may be carry-over from other donors' samples.

This clone was detected only once. The chain carries TRBV5-1 and TRBJ2-3, with TRBD2 matching 8 bases. The CDR3 is 15 amino acids. V shed 1 base, J shed 3 bases, and the junction held 4 bases outside the gene matches. Per the germline V gene, CDR1 is SGHRS and CDR2 is YFSETQ. The CDR3 protein is CASSLYGTRTDTQYF. CDR3 bases: TGCGCCAGCAGCTTGTACGGGACTAGAACAGATACGCAGTATTTT.

V and J are TRBV30 and TRBJ2-2; TRBD1 matches at 9 bases. V lost 2 bases, J lost 1 base, and 5 bases stayed unmatched. This CDR3 region has 16 residues. The germline V gene encodes CDR1 GTSNPN and CDR2 SVGIG (reference sequence). The CDR3: CAWSSRTGENTGELFF. In DNA, the CDR3 is TGTGCCTGGAGTTCTCGGACAGGGGAGAACACCGGGGAGCTGTTTTTT.

This chain uses TRBV6-4 with TRBJ2-1; D is possibly TRBD1 (6 bases). V gave up 5 bases and J gave up 4 bases, with 9 bases separating them. The germline V gene has CDR1 MRHNA and CDR2 SNTAGT. The CDR3 extends over 13 amino acids. The CDR3 DNA follows: TGTGCCAGCAGTTCAGGGGAGTACAATGAGCAGTTCTTC. Amino acids: CASSSGEYNEQFF.

Details on this clone: A far larger clone differs by one base, so this is likely a read error. This chain connects TRBV2 to TRBJ1-1; tentatively, D is TRBD1 (5 bases). V lost 2 bases to trimming and J lost 1 base, with 14 bases between them. The CDR3 contains 16 residues. CDR1 is SNHLY, CDR2 FYNNEI, per germline. The CDR3 DNA sequence: TGTGCCAGCAGTGAATTAGGGGTAGGGAGGAACACTGAAGCTTTCTTT. Translated, it gives CASSELGVGRNTEAFF.

To note about this clone: Given the absence of the conserved phenylalanine or tryptophan at the CDR3 end, a read error is likely. This chain joins TRBV5-1 and TRBJ1-2, with a possible D match to TRBD1 (6 bases). The ends were cut back, 1 base at V and 6 bases at J, with 16 bases in the middle. CDR3 length: 15 residues. CDR1 and CDR2 from the germline V gene are SGHRS and YFSETQ. CDR3: CASSLLRGNANGYTS. For the CDR3, the DNA is TGCGCCAGCAGCTTGTTGAGGGGGAATGCGAATGGCTACACCTCC.

As regards this clone: A far larger clone is one nucleotide away, so this likely arose from a read error. The chain links TRBV5-1 to TRBJ2-2, with 14 bases that match TRBD2. The germline V gene encodes CDR1 SGHRS and CDR2 YFSETQ. Unmatched junction bases numbered 8, after V lost 4 bases and J lost 6 bases. CDR3 length: 17 residues. The CDR3 DNA reads TGCGCCAGCAGCCCCGGGACTAGCGGGAGTATTGCCGGGGAGCTGTTTTTT. Amino acid sequence: CASSPGTSGSIAGELFF.

This clone was recorded a few times. The rearrangement joins TRBV5-3 to TRBJ2-7; 12 nucleotides align to TRBD1. TRBV5-3 is an ORF for which the function is uncertain. The CDR3 totals 15 residues. The junction had 9 bases not matched to a gene; V was cut back by 5 bases and J by 6 bases. CDR3 amino acids: CARRYSGTGGCEQYF. In nucleotides, the CDR3 is TGTGCCAGAAGATACTCCGGGACAGGGGGCTGCGAGCAGTACTTC.

As to this clone: This likely reflects a read error, since a far larger clone is one base away. The CDR3 DNA reads TGTGCCAGCAGTCGAACAGGGAACACTGAAGCTTTCTTT. Its protein is CASSRTGNTEAFF. The chain uses TRBV6-6 and TRBJ1-1, with D possibly matching TRBD1 (5 bases). Per germline, CDR1 MNHNY and CDR2 SVGAGI (reference sequence). Trimming stripped 5 bases from V and 1 base from J, with 8 bases between. The CDR3 has 13 residues.

This rearrangement joins TRBV20-1 to TRBJ1-4, with D maybe TRBD1 (5 bases). V was pared by 6 bases and J by 8 bases, with 10 bases between. CDR1 and CDR2 (germline): DFQATT, SNEGSKA (reference sequence). The CDR3 is made up of 11 amino acids. This CDR3 is CSAEGREKLFF. The DNA of the CDR3 is TGCAGTGCGGAGGGGAGGGAAAAACTGTTTTTT.

The chain joins TRBV29-1 to TRBJ1-1; D uncertain. Germline CDR1 and CDR2: SQVTM and ANQGSEA. CDR3 size: 14 residues. The V end lost 8 bases, the J end lost 0 bases, and 16 bases lay between the germline ends. The CDR3 region has the DNA TGCAGCACAAATTTCGGGGTGTTGAACACTGAAGCTTTCTTT. It specifies CSTNFGVLNTEAFF.

As for this clone: This is likely an artifact of a read error, given a far larger clone one base away. The V call is TRBV5-1, the J call TRBJ2-5; 8 bases map to TRBD1. This CDR3 region has 16 residues. The germline V gene encodes CDR1 SGHRS and CDR2 YFSETQ. The CDR3: CANSYNPGTGEETQYF. The DNA for the CDR3 is TGCGCCAACAGCTACAATCCCGGGACAGGAGAAGAGACCCAGTACTTC.

The CDR3 coding sequence is TGCAGCGTGGAAATGGGACAGGGGGATTTAAAGTTCTTC. Amino acids: CSVEMGQGDLKFF. This chain connects TRBV29-1 to TRBJ2-1; 11 bases align to TRBD1. Germline V gene lookup returns CDR1 SQVTM and CDR2 ANQGSEA. The ends lost 6 bases at V and 14 bases at J; junction bases unmatched: 12. The CDR3 length is 13 residues.

The chain is built from TRBV7-2 and TRBJ2-7, with 9 bases aligning to TRBD1. CDR1 and CDR2 from the germline V gene are SGHTA and FQGNSA. The CDR3 is 14 amino acids. Unmatched junction bases numbered 11, after V lost 8 bases and J lost 6 bases. CDR3 sequence reads: CASRKPGQGFEQYF. The CDR3 nucleotides read TGTGCCAGCCGCAAACCGGGACAGGGTTTCGAGCAGTACTTC. The full variable domain, rest sourced from reference TRBV7-2 and TRBJ2-7, is GAGVSQSPSNKVTEKGKDVELRCDPISGHTALYWYRQSLGQGLEFLIYFQGNSAPDKSGLPSDRFSAERTGGSVSTLTIQRTQQEDSAVYLCASRKPGQGFEQYFGPGTRLTVT.

Concerning this clone: A far larger clone is just one base off, so this is likely a read error. Other DNA sequences from this sample encode an identical CDR3 as well. The chain recombines TRBV5-4 with TRBJ2-3; no firm D call. The CDR3 loop spans 13 amino acids. The V end was cut by 3 bases, the J end by 6 bases, with 11 bases between. Germline loops: CDR1 SGHNT, CDR2 YYREEE (reference sequence). The CDR3 is CASSSGGRDTQYF. The CDR3 DNA is TGTGCCAGCAGCTCAGGTGGCAGGGATACGCAGTATTTT. The full variable domain, with the rest looked up from reference TRBV5-4 and TRBJ2-3, is ETGVTQSPTHLIKTRGQQVTLRCSSQSGHNTVSWYQQALGQGPQFIFQYYREEENGRGNFPPRFSGLQFPNYSSELNVNALELDDSALYLCASSSGGRDTQYFGPGTRLTVL.

The J gene is TRBJ2-7, the V gene TRBV21-1; the table's D call of TRBD2 was not tested on the DNA. TRBV21-1 is reported as a pseudogene. CDR3 length: 11 amino acids. CDR3 amino acids: CASSKANEQYF. CDR3 in DNA: TGTGCCAGCAGCAAAGCTAACGAGCAGTACTTC.

A note on this clone: It is likely a read error: a sequence one base away is far more abundant. The identical CDR3 is also encoded by other nucleotide sequences in the sample. The chain is built from TRBV18 and TRBJ1-1, with 12 bases fitting TRBD1. There are 20 residues in the CDR3. CDR1 KGHSH and CDR2 LQKENI come from the germline V gene. The CDR3 DNA reads as TGTGCCAGCTCACCGCTGTCTCAGGTCGGGACAGGGGGCATGAACACTGAGGCTTTCTTT. Protein product: CASSPLSQVGTGGMNTEAFF.

The gene calls are TRBV5-4 and TRBJ2-3, with a possible D match to TRBD1 (6 bases). Between the trimmed V and J ends, which lost 1 base and 2 bases, there was a span of 8 bases. From germline, CDR1 is SGHNT and CDR2 YYREEE (reference sequence). The CDR3 has 14 residues. The CDR3 bases are TGTGCCAGCAGCTTGTGGACAGCCACAGATACGCAGTATTTT. Protein sequence: CASSLWTATDTQYF.

V gene TRBV7-8 combines with J gene TRBJ2-7; D may match TRBD1 or TRBD2 (5 bases each). The germline CDR1 and CDR2 sequences are SGHVS and FQNEAQ. With 3 bases removed from V and 2 bases from J, the gap between germline ends came to 17 bases. CDR3 length equals 16 residues. The CDR3, as DNA: TGTGCCAGCAGCTTCCCCACCGGGACGGCCGCCTACGAGCAGTACTTC. As protein: CASSFPTGTAAYEQYF.

DNA of the CDR3: TGCGCCAGCAGCGGTGCTATGACCGTCATTAGCACAGATACGCAGTATTTT. Translation gives CASSGAMTVISTDTQYF. The chain links TRBV5-1 to TRBJ2-3; D not resolved. Germline CDR1 reads SGHRS; CDR2 reads YFSETQ. The CDR3 runs to 17 residues. V lost 4 bases to trimming and J lost 0 bases, with 18 bases between them. Supplemented by reference TRBV5-1 and TRBJ2-3, the full variable domain reads KAGVTQTPRYLIKTRGQQVTLSCSPISGHRSVSWYQQTPGQGLQFLFEYFSETQRNKGNFPGRFSGRQFSNSRSEMNVSTLELGDSALYLCASSGAMTVISTDTQYFGPGTRLTVL.

The chain employs TRBV28 and TRBJ1-2, with a possible D match to TRBD1 (5 bases). CDR3 length: 16 amino acids. Germline V CDR1 and CDR2: MDHEN, SYDVKM. Trimming stripped 5 bases from V and 3 bases from J, with 19 bases between. DNA of the CDR3: TGTGCCAGCAGTCAAAACCTTCCAGGGATCTACTATGGCTACACCTTC. It is translated as CASSQNLPGIYYGYTF.

The V gene is TRBV11-1, the J gene TRBJ1-1; D is uncertain. Trimming cost V 5 bases and J 0 bases, with 13 bases left between them. The CDR3 has 15 amino acids. Germline CDR1 reads SGHAT; CDR2 reads FQDESV (reference sequence). The CDR3 DNA reads TGTGCCAGCAGCCCAAGGCAGGCCGTGAACACTGAAGCTTTCTTT. Translation gives CASSPRQAVNTEAFF.

The chain couples TRBV11-3 to TRBJ2-4; TRBD1 agrees at 8 bases. Germline CDR1 is SGHNT and CDR2 is YENEEA. CDR3 length: 16 amino acids. V lost 4 bases, J lost 0 bases, and 5 bases stayed unmatched. In DNA form, the CDR3 reads TGTGCCAGCAGCTACCGACAGGGGATAGCCAAAAACATTCAGTACTTC. This translates into CASSYRQGIAKNIQYF.

The chain carries TRBV9 and TRBJ2-7; D is possibly TRBD2 (6 bases). The CDR3 covers 15 residues. The ends were cut back, 4 bases at V and 0 bases at J, with 14 bases in the middle. The germline V gene encodes CDR1 SGDLS and CDR2 YYNGEE. This CDR3 reads CASSPSSASSYEQYF. For the CDR3, the DNA is TGTGCCAGCAGCCCCTCTAGCGCCAGCTCCTACGAGCAGTACTTC. Complete variable domain (other parts from reference TRBV9 and TRBJ2-7): DSGVTQTPKHLITATGQRVTLRCSPRSGDLSVYWYQQSLDQGLQFLIQYYNGEERAKGNILERFSAQQFPDLHSELNLSSLELGDSALYFCASSPSSASSYEQYFGPGTRLTVT.

A word on this clone: Other DNA sequences in this specimen translate into the identical CDR3. V usage is TRBV11-2 and J usage is TRBJ2-2; D gene ambiguous. The CDR3 runs 12 residues. Germline CDR1 reads SGHAT; CDR2 reads FQNNGV. Trimming removed 4 bases from V and 5 bases from J, with 5 bases in between. The CDR3 nucleotides read TGTGCCAGCAGCTGGGGTACCGGGGAGCTGTTTTTT. Residues: CASSWGTGELFF.

This rearrangement joins TRBV7-6 to TRBJ1-5; D call uncertain. Germline assignment: CDR1 SGHVS and CDR2 FNYEAQ. The CDR3 is 13 residues long. V was shortened by 1 base and J by 9 bases, with 10 bases between the two germline ends. This chain's CDR3 is CASSLGGLRPQHF. The DNA of the CDR3 is TGTGCCAGCAGCTTAGGCGGGCTCCGGCCCCAGCATTTT.

For this clone: A much larger clone differs from this one at a single base, so this may be a read error. The chain combines TRBV7-2 with TRBJ2-2; perhaps TRBD2 as D (7 bases). Germline CDR1 is SGHTA and CDR2 is FQGNSA. This CDR3 region has 16 residues. CDR3 sequence: CASSFLSERDTGELVF. CDR3 DNA sequence: TGTGCCAGCAGCTTCCTCTCCGAGCGGGACACCGGGGAGCTGGTTTTT. Variable domain in full (rest from reference TRBV7-2 and TRBJ2-2): GAGVSQSPSNKVTEKGKDVELRCDPISGHTALYWYRQSLGQGLEFLIYFQGNSAPDKSGLPSDRFSAERTGGSVSTLTIQRTQQEDSAVYLCASSFLSERDTGELVFGEGSRLTVL.

In DNA form, the CDR3 reads TGTGCCAGCAGCTTAGCTGGGGGCAGAAACACTGAAGCTTTCTTT. This sequence encodes CASSLAGGRNTEAFF. The chain links TRBV7-2 to TRBJ1-1; TRBD1 is a possible D gene (6 bases). Germline values: CDR1 SGHTA, CDR2 FQGNSA. The germline V and J ends were trimmed by 0 bases and 2 bases, with 10 bases remaining between them. This CDR3 has 15 residues.

This clone was detected only once. This chain links TRBV5-4 with TRBJ2-7; 12 bases agree with TRBD1. The CDR3 consists of 15 residues. Per the germline V gene, CDR1 is SGHNT and CDR2 is YYREEE (reference sequence). With 0 bases clipped from V and 6 bases from J, the junction kept 4 bases outside the gene matches. The CDR3 loop reads CASSLAGTGGAEQYF. The CDR3 bases are TGTGCCAGCAGCTTGGCAGGGACAGGGGGCGCCGAGCAGTACTTC. Full variable domain (missing parts from reference TRBV5-4 and TRBJ2-7): ETGVTQSPTHLIKTRGQQVTLRCSSQSGHNTVSWYQQALGQGPQFIFQYYREEENGRGNFPPRFSGLQFPNYSSELNVNALELDDSALYLCASSLAGTGGAEQYFGPGTRLTVT.

Many counts were recorded for this clone. The same CDR3 is also encoded by other DNA sequences in this sample. The genes are TRBV27 and TRBJ1-2; the D is unclear. Between the trimmed V and J ends, which lost 2 bases and 0 bases, there was a span of 7 bases. Germline values: CDR1 MNHEY, CDR2 SMNVEV (reference sequence). CDR3 length equals 14 residues. Written as DNA, the CDR3 is TGTGCCAGCAGTTTACGCGGCCCTAACTATGGCTACACCTTC. As protein: CASSLRGPNYGYTF.